This entry lists 4 T cell receptor beta chains sequenced from one sample in a study of CD8+ T cells in alopecia areata. TCR sequencing used cDNA made by reverse transcription of extracted RNA. Sequencing was performed with immunoSEQ multiplex PCR; in TCRdb, only in-frame clones are kept and a portion is missing. Among about 98,000 clones, roughly two fifths were seen once, and the ten largest hold 0.79%. Sequenced: CD4+ T cells sorted from blood. These TCRs come from a human donor with alopecia areata.

The chain links TRBV11-3 to TRBJ2-2; D is possibly TRBD1 or TRBD2 (5 bases each). The CDR3 runs 15 residues. Trimming removed 4 bases at V and 0 bases at J, with 9 bases between. Germline V gene sequence: CDR1 SGHNT, CDR2 YENEEA. The chain's CDR3 is CASSWGYANTGELFF. CDR3 coding DNA: TGTGCCAGCAGCTGGGGGTACGCGAACACCGGGGAGCTGTTTTTT.

The CDR3 is CASSYDGTENYGYTF. CDR3 nucleotides: TGTGCCAGCAGTTACGACGGGACAGAAAACTATGGCTACACCTTC. The rearrangement joins TRBV6-5 to TRBJ1-2, with 7 nucleotides matching TRBD1. The V gene's germline CDR1 is MNHEY and CDR2 SVGAGI. V trimming: 2 bases; J trimming: 2 bases; junction bases outside the gene matches: 5. The CDR3 contains 15 residues.

This clone was observed a handful of times. The chain joins TRBV29-1 to TRBJ1-4; D is undetermined. Germline assignment: CDR1 SQVTM and CDR2 ANQGSEA. The CDR3 consists of 10 residues. V was pared by 7 bases and J by 8 bases, with 8 bases between. CDR3 coding DNA: TGCAGCGCCCTATCCGAAAAACTGTTTTTT. Its protein product is CSALSEKLFF. Filled out from reference TRBV29-1 and TRBJ1-4, the complete variable domain reads SAVISQKPSRDICQRGTSLTIQCQVDSQVTMMFWYRQQPGQSLTLIATANQGSEATYESGFVIDKFPISRPNLTFSTLTVSNMSPEDSSIYLCSALSEKLFFGSGTQLSVL.

This clone was detected only a few times. The genes are TRBV18 and TRBJ2-7; 7 nucleotides line up with TRBD1. V lost 5 bases, J lost 4 bases, and 5 bases stayed unmatched. Germline values: CDR1 KGHSH, CDR2 LQKENI. There are 13 residues in the CDR3. DNA for the CDR3: TGTGCCAGCTCAATATGGGACAGTTACGAGCAGTACTTC. Translation: CASSIWDSYEQYF.